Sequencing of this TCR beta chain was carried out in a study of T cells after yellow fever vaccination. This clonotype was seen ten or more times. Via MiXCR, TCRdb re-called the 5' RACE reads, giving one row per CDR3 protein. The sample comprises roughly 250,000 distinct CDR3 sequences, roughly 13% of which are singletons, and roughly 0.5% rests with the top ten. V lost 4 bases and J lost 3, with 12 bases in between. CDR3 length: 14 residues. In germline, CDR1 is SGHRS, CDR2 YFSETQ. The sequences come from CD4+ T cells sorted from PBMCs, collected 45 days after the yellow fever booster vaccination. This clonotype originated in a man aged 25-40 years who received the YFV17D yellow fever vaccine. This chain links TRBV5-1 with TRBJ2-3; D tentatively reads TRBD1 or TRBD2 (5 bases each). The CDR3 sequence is CASSPSWGTDTQYF. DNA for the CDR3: TGCGCCAGCAGCCCCTCGTGGGGGACAGATACGCAGTATTTT.